The 19 T cell receptor beta chains below all came from one sample that was sequenced in a study of blood T cell repertoires in COVID-19. The repertoire was sequenced with immunoSEQ multiplex PCR; TCRdb's copy has only in-frame clones and lacks some. The sample lists under 100,000 clones, around four fifths seen once, with around 3.7% in the top ten. The material sequenced was peripheral blood. Receptor source: a man aged 50 to 60 with acute or convalescent COVID-19.

The chain has TRBV5-4 and TRBJ2-7, with TRBD1 as a possible D gene (6 bases). The V gene's germline CDR1 is SGHNT and CDR2 YYREEE (reference sequence). This CDR3 has 15 amino acids. Trimming removed 0 bases from V and 2 bases from J, with 12 bases in between. This CDR3 is CASSLGQGTTYEQYF. The CDR3 nucleotides read TGTGCCAGCAGCTTGGGGCAGGGGACCACCTACGAGCAGTACTTC. The full variable domain, rest sourced from reference TRBV5-4 and TRBJ2-7, is ETGVTQSPTHLIKTRGQQVTLRCSSQSGHNTVSWYQQALGQGPQFIFQYYREEENGRGNFPPRFSGLQFPNYSSELNVNALELDDSALYLCASSLGQGTTYEQYFGPGTRLTVT.

The chain uses TRBV4-1 and TRBJ2-5; D perhaps matches TRBD2 (7 bases). Trimming pared 0 bases from V and 2 bases from J, leaving 10 bases between. The CDR3 extends over 15 amino acids. The germline V gene encodes CDR1 MGHRA and CDR2 YSYEKL. The CDR3 coding sequence is TGCGCCAGCAGCCAAGATGGGAGGGGGCAAGAGACCCAGTACTTC. It yields the protein CASSQDGRGQETQYF.

CDR3 DNA: TGTGCCAGCAGTTCCGGACTAGCGGGATACAATGAGCAGTTCTTC. Amino acid sequence: CASSSGLAGYNEQFF. The chain employs TRBV6-2 or TRBV6-3 and TRBJ2-1; 12 nucleotides agree with TRBD2. Germline lookup yields CDR1 MNHEY and CDR2 SVGEGT. This CDR3 is built from 15 residues. V lost 4 bases and J lost 4; bases outside the gene matches: 2.

This clone was counted once. This chain connects TRBV7-2 to TRBJ1-5; a possible D gene is TRBD1 (6 bases). V gave up 3 bases and J gave up 6 bases, with 9 bases separating them. Germline CDR1 and CDR2: SGHTA and FQGNSA. This CDR3 has 13 residues. The CDR3 sequence: CASSFGGRQPQHF. CDR3 nucleotide sequence: TGTGCCAGCAGCTTCGGGGGGCGTCAGCCCCAGCATTTT.

This clone was counted a single time. The rearrangement links TRBV7-3 to TRBJ2-7; 7 nucleotides align to TRBD1. The CDR3 extends over 13 amino acids. Looked up from germline, CDR1 is SGHTA and CDR2 is FQGTGA. The V gene end was trimmed by 5 bases and the J gene end by 2 bases; junction bases not matched to a gene: 3. CDR3: CASSQTGAYEQYF. The CDR3 DNA reads as TGTGCCAGCAGCCAAACAGGGGCCTACGAGCAGTACTTC.

J is TRBJ2-1 and V is TRBV24-1; unclear D gene. The CDR3 loop spans 17 amino acids. CDR1 KGHDR and CDR2 SFDVKD come from the germline V gene. Trimming removed 3 bases from V and 10 bases from J, with 24 bases in between. This CDR3 reads CATSDPLAQIYNEEQFF. DNA for the CDR3: TGTGCCACCAGTGATCCCCTCGCCCAGATATACAATGAAGAGCAGTTCTTC.

The CDR3 DNA reads as TGTGCCAGCAGCTTCAGCGTTTCGGGAGGCCTCTCCTACGAGCAGTACTTC. Protein sequence: CASSFSVSGGLSYEQYF. V is TRBV28 and J is TRBJ2-7; 7 nucleotides line up with TRBD2. The CDR3 is 17 amino acids. The V gene's germline CDR1 is MDHEN and CDR2 SYDVKM. J lost 0 bases, V lost 6 bases, and 14 bases had no gene match.

A single count supports this clone. J is TRBJ1-5 and V is TRBV7-2; TRBD1 might be the D (5 bases). Germline CDR1 is SGHTA and CDR2 is FQGNSA. The CDR3 extends over 16 amino acids. V lost 3 bases and J lost 0, with 12 bases in between. The CDR3 DNA is TGTGCCAGCAGCTTGCTCGGGCAGGGTAGCAATCAGCCCCAGCATTTT. Residues: CASSLLGQGSNQPQHF.

The chain has TRBV5-1 and TRBJ2-7, with TRBD1 as a possible D gene (6 bases). V lost 0 bases, J lost 1 base, and 11 bases lay in between. CDR1 is SGHRS and CDR2 is YFSETQ in the germline V gene. This CDR3 has 15 residues. The CDR3 coding sequence is TGCGCCAGCAGCTTGGCATGGGGGCAATCCTACGAGCAGTACTTC. Protein product: CASSLAWGQSYEQYF.

The genes are TRBV20-1 and TRBJ1-5; D is ambiguous. The CDR3 contains 15 residues. V was trimmed by 3 bases and J by 4 bases, leaving 16 bases between them. Germline lookup yields CDR1 DFQATT and CDR2 SNEGSKA (reference sequence). Here the CDR3 DNA reads TGCAGTGCTAGTAATCCCTTTACTTTAAATCAGCCCCAGCATTTT. It is translated as CSASNPFTLNQPQHF.

This chain uses TRBV7-2 with TRBJ2-5, with D maybe TRBD1 (5 bases). The CDR3 runs to 15 residues. Deletions cut 0 bases from V and 4 bases from J, with 12 bases between. Germline loops: CDR1 SGHTA, CDR2 FQGNSA. CDR3 nucleotide sequence: TGTGCCAGCAGCTTAGCGGGAACAGGCCGAGAGACCCAGTACTTC. It translates to CASSLAGTGRETQYF.

CDR3 sequence (DNA): TGCGCCAGCAGCCAAGGGGACAGGGGCTTCAATGAGCAGTTCTTC. Translating it yields CASSQGDRGFNEQFF. This chain connects TRBV4-3 to TRBJ2-1; 10 bases map to TRBD1. Trimming cost V 1 base and J 6 bases; bases outside gene matches: 3. Germline V gene sequence: CDR1 LGHNA, CDR2 YSLEER. The CDR3 is 15 residues long.

Concerning this clone itself: Other nucleotide sequences in the sample specify the same CDR3. The chain joins TRBV5-6 to TRBJ2-3, with TRBD2 matching over 10 bases. From germline, CDR1 is SGHDT and CDR2 YYEEEE. This CDR3 comprises 15 residues. Germline trimming cut 1 base from V and 1 base from J; bases unmatched to any gene: 0. The CDR3 DNA reads TGTGCCAGCAGCTTGCTAGCGGGGGGCACAGATACGCAGTATTTT. Translating it yields CASSLLAGGTDTQYF.

The V and J genes are TRBV12-3 or TRBV12-4 and TRBJ2-1; D is unclear. The CDR3 has 12 residues. Trimming took 5 bases from V and 9 from J, leaving 11 bases between them. The CDR3, as DNA: TGTGCCAGCAGTCAAACTCCCGGTGAGCAGTTCTTC. This sequence encodes CASSQTPGEQFF.

The J gene is TRBJ1-1, the V gene TRBV6-5, with D uncertain. Germline CDR1 MNHEY, CDR2 SVGAGI. The V end was cut by 0 bases, the J end by 8 bases, with 10 bases between. The CDR3 has 13 residues. CDR3 coding DNA: TGTGCCAGCAGTTACTCGAGGGCGGGGGAAGCTTTCTTT. Its protein is CASSYSRAGEAFF.

This clone came up once. The gene calls are TRBV4-3 and TRBJ2-1; TRBD2 might be the D (6 bases). Germline CDR1 reads LGHNA; CDR2 reads YSLEER. V was trimmed by 6 bases and J by 2 bases, leaving 14 bases between them. This CDR3 has 15 amino acids. Written as DNA, the CDR3 is TGCGCCAGCAGTTCCGGGACTGCTACCTACAATGAGCAGTTCTTC. Protein sequence: CASSSGTATYNEQFF.

The V call is TRBV4-3, the J call TRBJ1-2, with TRBD1 identical over 9 bases. Germline-derived CDR1 and CDR2 are LGHNA and YSLEER. Trimming took 1 base from V and 7 from J; bases not matched to a gene: 4. This CDR3 region has 14 residues. The CDR3 DNA reads as TGCGCCAGCAGCCAAGGGACAGGGGCTACTGGCTACACCTTC. Its protein is CASSQGTGATGYTF.

The chain recombines TRBV5-1 with TRBJ1-4, with D possibly matching TRBD1 (5 bases). Germline V gives CDR1 SGHRS, CDR2 YFSETQ. The CDR3 is made up of 17 amino acids. Trimming removed 5 bases at V and 1 base at J, with 18 bases between. CDR3 bases: TGCGCCAGCAGAGTAGGGGCAAGTGGCGGAACTAATGAAAAACTGTTTTTT. Translating it yields CASRVGASGGTNEKLFF.

The gene calls are TRBV11-2 and TRBJ1-3; D unclear. This CDR3 comprises 14 residues. Trimming stripped 6 bases from V and 1 base from J, with 10 bases between. Germline V gene sequence: CDR1 SGHAT, CDR2 FQNNGV. The CDR3 region is CASRTTGSGNTIYF. Here the CDR3 DNA reads TGTGCCAGCAGAACCACGGGGTCTGGAAACACCATATATTTT.